The rows below give T cell receptor beta chains drawn from one sample of a study of shared clonotypes between healthy human individuals. The protocol was immunoSEQ multiplex PCR, while the TCRdb copy is restricted to in-frame clones and leaves out a portion. This sample has 400,000 to 600,000 clones; 75% to 85% occur once, and the top ten carry approximately 13%. Material for sequencing was PBMCs. The source of these receptors is a middle-aged woman in good health. Some clones in this sample may be carry-over from other donors' samples. Each CDR3 is given with its conserved first and last residue. Each record gives: J gene, D gene, V gene, clone size, CDR3 protein, CDR3 DNA. D genes are given only for firm matches. Clone size, where shown, is once, few, many, or a class for clones that have expanded.

j_call: TRBJ2-7
d_call: TRBD2
v_call: TRBV5-1
clone_size: NA
cdr3_aa: CASREGLAGISEQYF
cdr3_nt: TGCGCCAGCCGGGAAGGACTAGCGGGAATCAGCGAGCAGTACTTC

j_call: TRBJ2-1
d_call: TRBD2
v_call: TRBV27
clone_size: once
cdr3_aa: CASSRTSGRAQFF
cdr3_nt: TGTGCCAGCAGTCGAACTAGCGGGAGGGCACAGTTCTTC

j_call: TRBJ2-3
d_call: TRBD2
v_call: TRBV9
clone_size: NA
cdr3_aa: CASSVGSGSRTDTQYF
cdr3_nt: TGTGCCAGCAGCGTAGGGAGCGGGAGTCGCACAGATACGCAGTATTTT

j_call: TRBJ2-1
d_call: TRBD2
v_call: TRBV5-4
clone_size: NA
cdr3_aa: CASSLGGAGSSYNEQFF
cdr3_nt: TGTGCCAGCAGCTTGGGAGGAGCGGGGAGCTCCTACAATGAGCAGTTCTTC

j_call: TRBJ2-7
d_call: TRBD1
v_call: TRBV9
clone_size: many
cdr3_aa: CASSVSDRGFYEQYF
cdr3_nt: TGTGCCAGCAGCGTATCGGACAGGGGTTTTTACGAGCAGTACTTC

j_call: TRBJ2-1
d_call: TRBD2
v_call: TRBV10-2
clone_size: few
cdr3_aa: CASRSGLAGGYEQFF
cdr3_nt: TGCGCCAGCAGGAGCGGACTAGCGGGAGGTTATGAGCAGTTCTTC

j_call: TRBJ2-2
d_call: NA
v_call: TRBV2
clone_size: NA
cdr3_aa: CAVRGTVNTGELFF
cdr3_nt: TGTGCCGTTCGGGGGACAGTTAACACCGGGGAGCTGTTTTTT

j_call: TRBJ1-1
d_call: NA
v_call: TRBV18
clone_size: NA
cdr3_aa: CASSPYQGAEAMNTEAFF
cdr3_nt: TGTGCCAGCTCCCCATACCAAGGGGCAGAAGCTATGAACACTGAAGCTTTCTTT

j_call: TRBJ2-7
d_call: NA
v_call: TRBV6-5
clone_size: NA
cdr3_aa: CASSREGPPYEQYF
cdr3_nt: TGTGCCAGCAGCCGAGAGGGGCCCCCCTACGAGCAGTACTTC

j_call: TRBJ1-2
d_call: NA
v_call: TRBV9
clone_size: NA
cdr3_aa: CASSPMGEYGYTF
cdr3_nt: TGTGCCAGCAGCCCCATGGGGGAATACGGCTACACCTTC

j_call: TRBJ1-1
d_call: TRBD1
v_call: TRBV7-9
clone_size: NA
cdr3_aa: CASSLQQGSTEAFF
cdr3_nt: TGTGCCAGCAGCCTACAACAGGGGTCCACTGAAGCTTTCTTT

j_call: TRBJ2-5
d_call: TRBD2
v_call: TRBV10-2
clone_size: many
cdr3_aa: CASSLAGVETQYF
cdr3_nt: TGCGCCAGCAGTCTAGCGGGAGTAGAGACCCAGTACTTC

j_call: TRBJ1-5
d_call: TRBD1
v_call: TRBV6-1
clone_size: NA
cdr3_aa: CASLDRVNQPQHF
cdr3_nt: TGTGCCAGCTTAGACAGGGTCAATCAGCCCCAGCATTTT

j_call: TRBJ1-4
d_call: NA
v_call: TRBV5-1
clone_size: NA
cdr3_aa: CASSSQGSLEKLFF
cdr3_nt: TGCGCCAGCAGCTCTCAGGGCTCCCTGGAAAAACTGTTTTTT

j_call: TRBJ2-1
d_call: NA
v_call: TRBV2
clone_size: NA
cdr3_aa: CASNTATGWSRSHEQFF
cdr3_nt: TGTGCCAGCAATACTGCGACAGGATGGTCCCGGTCCCATGAGCAGTTCTTC

j_call: TRBJ1-1
d_call: NA
v_call: TRBV27
clone_size: NA
cdr3_aa: CASSWAVGGFTEAFF
cdr3_nt: TGTGCCAGCTCCTGGGCAGTGGGCGGTTTCACTGAAGCTTTCTTT

j_call: TRBJ2-3
d_call: NA
v_call: TRBV5-4
clone_size: NA
cdr3_aa: CASSLGVSLTDTQYF
cdr3_nt: TGTGCCAGCAGCTTGGGGGTCAGCCTCACAGATACGCAGTATTTT

j_call: TRBJ2-1
d_call: NA
v_call: TRBV2
clone_size: once
cdr3_aa: CASRYRVRSYNEQFF
cdr3_nt: TGTGCCAGCAGATACAGGGTACGATCCTACAATGAGCAGTTCTTC

j_call: TRBJ1-2
d_call: NA
v_call: TRBV2
clone_size: few
cdr3_aa: CASSDVFRTDGYTF
cdr3_nt: TGTGCCAGCTCCGACGTCTTCAGGACAGATGGCTACACCTTC

j_call: TRBJ1-1
d_call: TRBD1
v_call: TRBV5-4
clone_size: many
cdr3_aa: CASSFGTGGTEAFF
cdr3_nt: TGTGCCAGCAGCTTCGGGACAGGGGGCACTGAAGCTTTCTTT

j_call: TRBJ2-1
d_call: TRBD2
v_call: TRBV2
clone_size: NA
cdr3_aa: CARQVGGLAGGYNEQFF
cdr3_nt: TGTGCCAGACAGGTGGGAGGGCTAGCGGGAGGCTACAATGAGCAGTTCTTC

j_call: TRBJ2-1
d_call: TRBD1
v_call: TRBV2
clone_size: NA
cdr3_aa: CASSYGTGVAQAEQFF
cdr3_nt: TGTGCCAGCAGTTACGGGACAGGGGTCGCTCAGGCTGAGCAGTTCTTC

j_call: TRBJ1-2
d_call: NA
v_call: TRBV10-3
clone_size: NA
cdr3_aa: CAISETGSGYGYTF
cdr3_nt: TGTGCCATCAGTGAGACAGGGTCCGGCTATGGCTACACCTTC

j_call: TRBJ2-1
d_call: TRBD2
v_call: TRBV5-1
clone_size: NA
cdr3_aa: CASSPAGSGRLSEQFF
cdr3_nt: TGCGCCAGCAGCCCGGCGGGTAGCGGGAGGCTAAGTGAGCAGTTCTTC

j_call: TRBJ2-7
d_call: NA
v_call: TRBV7-2
clone_size: NA
cdr3_aa: CASSLSPLGYEQYF
cdr3_nt: TGTGCCAGCAGCTTAAGCCCTCTAGGCTACGAGCAGTACTTC

j_call: TRBJ2-3
d_call: NA
v_call: TRBV6-6
clone_size: NA
cdr3_aa: CASSSSTDTQYF
cdr3_nt: TGTGCCAGCAGTTCCAGCACAGATACGCAGTATTTT

j_call: TRBJ1-5
d_call: NA
v_call: TRBV6-1
clone_size: NA
cdr3_aa: CASSEALRQPQHF
cdr3_nt: TGTGCCAGCAGTGAAGCGCTGAGGCAGCCCCAGCATTTT

j_call: TRBJ2-7
d_call: NA
v_call: TRBV29-1
clone_size: NA
cdr3_aa: CSVVGGSHYEQYF
cdr3_nt: TGCAGCGTTGTCGGGGGTTCGCACTACGAGCAGTACTTC

j_call: TRBJ1-3
d_call: NA
v_call: TRBV7-8
clone_size: NA
cdr3_aa: CASSQDRSGNTIYF
cdr3_nt: TGTGCCAGCAGTCAAGACAGGTCTGGAAACACCATATATTTT

j_call: TRBJ2-7
d_call: NA
v_call: TRBV5-6
clone_size: NA
cdr3_aa: CASSFTGTGQYF
cdr3_nt: TGTGCCAGCAGCTTTACAGGGACTGGGCAGTACTTC

j_call: TRBJ2-6
d_call: TRBD1
v_call: TRBV6-1
clone_size: few
cdr3_aa: CASSEIGGLEQGVLSGANVLTF
cdr3_nt: TGTGCCAGCAGTGAAATTGGAGGGCTAGAACAGGGGGTCTTATCTGGGGCCAACGTCCTGACTTTC

j_call: TRBJ2-1
d_call: NA
v_call: TRBV5-1
clone_size: many
cdr3_aa: CASSSLGEPLNEQFF
cdr3_nt: TGCGCCAGCAGCTCTTTGGGGGAGCCATTGAATGAGCAGTTCTTC

j_call: TRBJ2-5
d_call: TRBD2
v_call: TRBV5-1
clone_size: NA
cdr3_aa: CASSLVGRDQETQYF
cdr3_nt: TGCGCCAGCAGCTTGGTCGGGAGGGACCAAGAGACCCAGTACTTC

j_call: TRBJ2-3
d_call: NA
v_call: TRBV27
clone_size: NA
cdr3_aa: CASSLSVVELISDTQYF
cdr3_nt: TGTGCCAGCAGTTTATCAGTGGTGGAACTAATCTCAGATACGCAGTATTTT

j_call: TRBJ1-2
d_call: NA
v_call: TRBV7-9
clone_size: NA
cdr3_aa: CASSSRDLNYGYTF
cdr3_nt: TGTGCCAGCAGCAGCCGGGACCTTAACTATGGCTACACCTTC

j_call: TRBJ1-6
d_call: TRBD1
v_call: TRBV5-1
clone_size: NA
cdr3_aa: CASSTGTDASYNSPLHF
cdr3_nt: TGCGCCAGCAGCACCGGGACAGATGCGTCCTATAATTCACCCCTCCACTTT

j_call: TRBJ1-4
d_call: TRBD1
v_call: TRBV4-1
clone_size: NA
cdr3_aa: CASSHDRGREKLFF
cdr3_nt: TGCGCCAGCAGCCACGACAGGGGGCGTGAAAAACTGTTTTTT

j_call: TRBJ1-3
d_call: NA
v_call: TRBV7-9
clone_size: NA
cdr3_aa: CASSLAPVSGNTIYF
cdr3_nt: TGTGCCAGCAGCTTAGCACCGGTCTCTGGAAACACCATATATTTT

j_call: TRBJ2-5
d_call: NA
v_call: TRBV10-3
clone_size: once
cdr3_aa: CAISEGANTQETQYF
cdr3_nt: TGTGCCATCAGTGAAGGGGCGAACACTCAAGAGACCCAGTACTTC

j_call: TRBJ2-5
d_call: NA
v_call: TRBV30
clone_size: NA
cdr3_aa: CAWSVGGGETQYF
cdr3_nt: TGTGCCTGGAGTGTTGGGGGAGGAGAGACCCAGTACTTC

j_call: TRBJ1-2
d_call: TRBD1
v_call: TRBV10-3
clone_size: few
cdr3_aa: CAISFLRDRDGYGYTF
cdr3_nt: TGTGCCATCAGTTTCCTCCGGGACAGGGATGGATATGGCTACACCTTC

j_call: TRBJ2-1
d_call: NA
v_call: TRBV28
clone_size: once
cdr3_aa: CASSPMGEGYEQFF
cdr3_nt: TGTGCCAGCAGTCCTATGGGGGAAGGTTATGAGCAGTTCTTC

j_call: TRBJ2-7
d_call: NA
v_call: TRBV7-9
clone_size: NA
cdr3_aa: CASSLGFRGPISDEQYF
cdr3_nt: TGTGCCAGCAGCTTAGGGTTCAGAGGCCCCATCTCTGACGAGCAGTACTTC

j_call: TRBJ1-1
d_call: TRBD1
v_call: TRBV7-8
clone_size: NA
cdr3_aa: CASSLARTGLGAEAFF
cdr3_nt: TGTGCCAGCAGCTTAGCGCGGACAGGATTGGGGGCTGAAGCTTTCTTT

j_call: TRBJ2-3
d_call: NA
v_call: TRBV5-1
clone_size: NA
cdr3_aa: CASSLVAGNTDTQYF
cdr3_nt: TGCGCCAGCAGCTTGGTTGCGGGGAACACAGATACGCAGTATTTT

j_call: TRBJ1-1
d_call: NA
v_call: TRBV10-3
clone_size: NA
cdr3_aa: CAIRGNTEAFF
cdr3_nt: TGTGCCATCAGGGGGAACACTGAAGCTTTCTTT

j_call: TRBJ2-7
d_call: NA
v_call: TRBV10-1
clone_size: NA
cdr3_aa: CASSLLRLIHSYEQYF
cdr3_nt: TGCGCCAGCAGTTTACTAAGACTCATTCACTCCTACGAGCAGTACTTC

j_call: TRBJ1-1
d_call: TRBD1
v_call: TRBV28
clone_size: NA
cdr3_aa: CASKGTGGERFYTEAFF
cdr3_nt: TGTGCCAGCAAGGGGACAGGGGGCGAGCGATTCTACACTGAAGCTTTCTTT